Below are 32 T cell receptor beta chains sequenced from a single sample in a study of breast tumors, draining lymph nodes, adjacent tissues. Breast cancer patients provided tissue from their axillary draining lymph nodes. TCRdb processed the multiplex PCR reads anew with MiXCR; each CDR3 protein has one entry. The repertoire holds approximately 130,000 distinct CDR3 sequences, with approximately 21% as singletons. The source material was axillary lymph node tissue. Source of these receptors: a female donor with breast cancer. Some clones in this sample may be carry-over from other donors' samples.

In its sample, this clonotype was seen many times. The rearrangement joins TRBV4-2 to TRBJ2-7; 8 nucleotides agree with TRBD1. The germline V gene has CDR1 LGHNA and CDR2 YNFKEQ. The CDR3 runs 14 residues. V dropped 5 bases and J dropped 1; count of bases not matched to a gene: 4. The CDR3 loop reads CASSDRGNSYEQYF. The CDR3 nucleotides are TGTGCCAGCAGCGACAGGGGTAATTCCTACGAGCAGTACTTC.

This chain uses TRBV28 with TRBJ2-3; D is possibly TRBD1 (6 bases). In germline, CDR1 is MDHEN, CDR2 SYDVKM. V was clipped by 8 bases and J by 2 bases, with 14 bases between them. The CDR3 length is 14 residues. The CDR3 bases are TGTGCCAGCCTGAGTGGGGGCCTCACAGATACGCAGTATTTT. Its protein product is CASLSGGLTDTQYF.

Comments on this clonotype: This may come from a read error, since a much larger clone is one base off. The chain combines TRBV6-1 with TRBJ2-7; 9 bases agree with TRBD1. Per the germline V gene, CDR1 is MNHNS and CDR2 is SASEGT. V trimming: 8 bases; J trimming: 3 bases; junction bases outside the gene matches: 5. The length of the CDR3 is 13 residues. The CDR3 loop is CASDQGQGYEQYF. CDR3 DNA sequence: TGTGCCAGCGACCAGGGACAGGGCTACGAGCAGTACTTC.

This clonotype was detected ten times or more. The chain is built from TRBV7-3 and TRBJ2-1; TRBD1 agrees at 10 bases. The germline V gene has CDR1 SGHTA and CDR2 FQGTGA. CDR3 size: 16 residues. V trimming: 5 bases; J trimming: 10 bases; junction bases outside the gene matches: 14. CDR3 sequence: CASSLTGTGVAGEQFF. The CDR3 DNA follows: TGTGCCAGCAGCCTCACCGGGACAGGGGTCGCAGGCGAGCAGTTCTTC.

About this clonotype itself: A much larger clonotype is one base distant, so this may be a read error. It is likely a read error, because the conserved phenylalanine at the end of the CDR3 is missing. The chain is built from TRBV7-2 and TRBJ2-1; 12 positions match TRBD1. The V and J ends lost 5 bases and 7 bases, in that order; junction bases with no gene match: 3. The CDR3 runs 14 residues. The germline V gene encodes CDR1 SGHTA and CDR2 FQGNSA. DNA of the CDR3: TGTGCCAGCAGCGTGGGACAGGGGGCTAATGAGCAGTTCTCC. Amino acid sequence: CASSVGQGANEQFS.

This clonotype was detected many times. The chain employs TRBV12-3 or TRBV12-4 and TRBJ2-2; no firm D call. This CDR3 has 11 residues. V was shortened by 6 bases and J by 8 bases, with 7 bases between the two germline ends. The chain's CDR3 is CASSSGGELFF. Written as DNA, the CDR3 is TGTGCCAGCAGCTCAGGAGGGGAGCTGTTTTTT.

This clonotype was seen ten or more times. V gene TRBV7-8 combines with J gene TRBJ1-3; 9 bases are shared with TRBD1. With V trimmed by 5 bases and J by 4 bases, 15 bases remained unmatched. Looked up from germline, CDR1 is SGHVS and CDR2 is FQNEAQ. CDR3 length equals 18 residues. The CDR3 sequence is CASSPGAGTGLGGNTIYF. DNA of the CDR3: TGTGCCAGCAGCCCAGGGGCCGGGACAGGGTTAGGAGGAAACACCATATATTTT.

J is TRBJ2-1 and V is TRBV20-1; 13 bases line up with TRBD2. The germline gives CDR1 DFQATT, CDR2 SNEGSKA (reference sequence). V trimming: 4 bases; J trimming: 12 bases; junction bases outside the gene matches: 12. The CDR3 loop spans 15 amino acids. CDR3 bases: TGCAGTGCTACCTTCGGACTAGCGGGGGCGTCGTTGCAGTTCTTC. Translated, it gives CSATFGLAGASLQFF.

This clonotype has at least ten counts. The chain combines TRBV6-1 with TRBJ2-1; 7 nucleotides line up with TRBD2. Germline V CDR1 and CDR2: MNHNS, SASEGT. V shed 7 bases, J shed 4 bases, and the junction held 4 bases outside the gene matches. The CDR3 consists of 13 residues. The CDR3 sequence is CASTGTTYNEQFF. DNA of the CDR3: TGTGCCAGCACGGGGACTACGTACAATGAGCAGTTCTTC.

In this sample, this clonotype turned up many times. The chain carries TRBV5-1 and TRBJ2-2, with TRBD1 matching over 7 bases. The CDR3 contains 15 residues. Germline trimming cut 4 bases from V and 4 bases from J; bases unmatched to any gene: 7. Germline V gene data show CDR1 as SGHRS and CDR2 as YFSETQ. The CDR3 here is CASSPRQGFTGELFF. The CDR3 bases are TGCGCCAGCAGCCCCAGACAGGGCTTCACCGGGGAGCTGTTTTTT.

This chain links TRBV27 with TRBJ2-1; tentative D call: TRBD1 (7 bases). This CDR3 is built from 15 residues. Germline lookup yields CDR1 MNHEY and CDR2 SMNVEV (reference sequence). Deletions cut 0 bases from V and 7 bases from J, with 13 bases between. The CDR3 sequence is CASSLSLPGGNEQFF. CDR3 DNA: TGTGCCAGCAGTTTATCCCTGCCAGGGGGGAATGAGCAGTTCTTC.

This clonotype showed up many times. The chain joins TRBV7-8 to TRBJ1-6; D is undetermined. Germline V gives CDR1 SGHVS, CDR2 FQNEAQ. The V and J ends lost 1 base and 5 bases respectively, with 12 bases between them. This CDR3 region has 16 residues. The CDR3 loop reads CASSLGIASNNSPLHF. The CDR3 DNA is TGTGCCAGCAGCTTAGGAATAGCCTCTAATAATTCACCCCTCCACTTT.

This clonotype was observed many times. The V and J genes are TRBV3-1 and TRBJ1-2, with 7 bases fitting TRBD1. Germline CDR1 is LGHDT and CDR2 is YNNKEL (reference sequence). This CDR3 contains 13 residues. V lost 4 bases, J lost 7 bases, and 6 bases stayed unmatched. The CDR3 is CASSPPGGAGYTF. The DNA of the CDR3 is TGTGCCAGCAGCCCGCCAGGGGGAGCTGGCTACACCTTC.

With regard to this clonotype: A much more abundant neighbour one base away suggests this may be a read error. V is TRBV11-2 and J is TRBJ2-1; D is ambiguous. The CDR3 has 13 residues. Germline V lookup: CDR1 SGHAT, CDR2 FQNNGV. The CDR3 is CASGLSLLNEQFF. The CDR3 region has the DNA TGTGCCAGCGGCTTATCACTCCTCAATGAGCAGTTCTTC.

Many counts were recorded for this clonotype. The rearrangement links TRBV5-5 to TRBJ2-3; D gene uncertain. The CDR3 is 13 residues long. CDR1 is SGHKS and CDR2 is YYEKEE in the germline V gene (reference sequence). V lost 0 bases and J lost 5, with 7 bases in between. The CDR3 region has the DNA TGTGCCAGCAGCTTGGACGACGGAGATACGCAGTATTTT. Translation: CASSLDDGDTQYF.

Remarks on this clonotype: The junction does not match germline at one end; this may be a read error. The V gene is TRBV6-1, the J gene TRBJ1-4; 7 bases map to TRBD1. This CDR3 is 15 amino acids long. Germline values: CDR1 MNHNS, CDR2 SASEGT. CDR3 sequence (DNA): TGTGTCAGCAGTGAGGGGGATCCAGGGGGGGAAAAACTGTTTTTT. Protein: CVSSEGDPGGEKLFF.

At least ten counts were recorded for this clonotype. The chain carries TRBV6-4 and TRBJ2-7, with D perhaps TRBD2 (6 bases). This CDR3 comprises 14 residues. Looked up from germline, CDR1 is MRHNA and CDR2 is SNTAGT. V lost 4 bases, J lost 0 bases, and 10 bases lay in between. The CDR3 loop is CASSVSAGSYEQYF. The CDR3 nucleotides are TGTGCCAGCAGTGTTTCAGCGGGCTCCTACGAGCAGTACTTC.

At least ten counts were recorded for this clonotype. The chain's CDR3 is CSARGARGWETQYF. The CDR3, as DNA: TGCAGTGCTAGGGGGGCCCGGGGGTGGGAGACCCAGTACTTC. This chain joins TRBV20-1 and TRBJ2-5; D assignment may be TRBD1 or TRBD2 (6 bases each). V lost 3 bases, J lost 5 bases, and 16 bases lay in between. This CDR3 comprises 14 residues. Germline CDR1 reads DFQATT; CDR2 reads SNEGSKA (reference sequence).

The chain recombines TRBV6-5 with TRBJ1-1, with unresolved D. Germline CDR1 and CDR2: MNHEY and SVGAGI. The CDR3 runs 14 residues. V was clipped by 6 bases and J by 3 bases, with 14 bases between them. The CDR3 region has the DNA TGTGCCAGCAGCAAGATCAAAACGGACACTGAAGCTTTCTTT. As protein: CASSKIKTDTEAFF.

This clonotype occurred many times. V usage is TRBV6-6 and J usage is TRBJ2-2; D may match TRBD1 or TRBD2 (5 bases each). This CDR3 spans 15 amino acids. Germline CDR1 is MNHNY and CDR2 is SVGAGI (reference sequence). Trimming took off 6 bases at V and 1 base at J, with 12 bases between the two ends. CDR3 in amino acids: CASSLRGQNTGELFF. The DNA for the CDR3 is TGTGCCAGCAGCCTCCGGGGCCAGAACACCGGGGAGCTGTTTTTT.

This clonotype was seen many times. The J gene is TRBJ2-7, the V gene TRBV10-3; possible D gene TRBD1, 7 bases. This CDR3 has 13 amino acids. Trimming stripped 4 bases from V and 2 bases from J, with 9 bases between. CDR1 ENHRY and CDR2 SYGVKD come from the germline V gene. Written as DNA, the CDR3 is TGTGCCATCAGTGTCAGGGGGGCCTACGAGCAGTACTTC. Its translation is CAISVRGAYEQYF.

Concerning this clonotype: A clone one base away is much larger, so this may be a read error. V and J are TRBV5-4 and TRBJ1-4; unclear D gene. This CDR3 has 14 amino acids. The V and J ends lost 2 bases and 5 bases respectively, with 10 bases between them. The germline gives CDR1 SGHNT, CDR2 YYREEE (reference sequence). This CDR3 reads CASSFGLRNEKLFF. As DNA, the CDR3 is TGTGCCAGCAGCTTCGGGCTGAGGAATGAAAAACTGTTTTTT.

This clonotype came up many times. This rearrangement joins TRBV7-9 to TRBJ2-3; 8 bases map to TRBD2. The CDR3 extends over 16 amino acids. The germline CDR1 and CDR2 sequences are SEHNR and FQNEAQ (reference sequence). V shed 5 bases and J 4 bases; nucleotides not matched to a gene: 11. CDR3 amino acids: CASSTRTSRNSDTQYF. The CDR3 DNA is TGTGCCAGCAGCACCAGGACTAGCAGGAACTCAGATACGCAGTATTTT.

This clonotype was seen many times. The rearrangement links TRBV20-1 to TRBJ2-3; tentative D call: TRBD1 (5 bases). Germline CDR1 and CDR2: DFQATT and SNEGSKA (reference sequence). The CDR3 contains 14 residues. The V and J ends lost 5 bases and 3 bases respectively, with 15 bases between them. DNA for the CDR3: TGCAGTGCTGCGGTAGGGGATGGGACAGATACGCAGTATTTT. Residues: CSAAVGDGTDTQYF.

This clonotype came up many times. V usage is TRBV5-1 and J usage is TRBJ2-1; 7 bases match TRBD2. The germline V gene has CDR1 SGHRS and CDR2 YFSETQ. CDR3 length: 14 residues. Trimming took 5 bases from V and 3 from J; bases not matched to a gene: 5. DNA for the CDR3: TGCGCCAGCAGAGCTACGGGGGGCTACAATGAGCAGTTCTTC. Protein product: CASRATGGYNEQFF.

This clonotype was counted many times. J is TRBJ2-7 and V is TRBV7-8; D unclear. From germline, CDR1 is SGHVS and CDR2 FQNEAQ. V shed 5 bases and J shed 7 bases, with 12 bases lying between them. The CDR3 extends over 12 amino acids. DNA of the CDR3: TGTGCCAGCAGCGCCTACGTGGGGGAGCAGTACTTC. Residues: CASSAYVGEQYF.

This clonotype has at least ten counts. This chain links TRBV4-2 with TRBJ2-2; D may be TRBD2 (6 bases). Per germline, CDR1 LGHNA and CDR2 YNFKEQ. This CDR3 is 17 amino acids long. V gave up 2 bases and J gave up 0 bases, with 13 bases separating them. Here the CDR3 DNA reads TGTGCCAGCAGCCAACAAAACCTAGCGACGAACACCGGGGAGCTGTTTTTT. This encodes CASSQQNLATNTGELFF.

This clonotype was found a few times. The rearrangement links TRBV27 to TRBJ1-5, with D possibly TRBD1 on 6 matching bases. V lost 3 bases and J lost 6, with 15 bases in between. The CDR3 runs to 15 residues. The germline CDR1 and CDR2 sequences are MNHEY and SMNVEV (reference sequence). CDR3 amino acids: CASSLEGGGVQPQHF. The DNA for the CDR3 is TGTGCCAGCAGTTTGGAAGGGGGAGGCGTTCAGCCCCAGCATTTT.

This clonotype has a count of ten or more. The chain links TRBV2 to TRBJ2-1, with 14 bases that match TRBD2. J lost 7 bases, V lost 8 bases, and 7 bases had no gene match. This CDR3 has 15 residues. The V gene's germline CDR1 is SNHLY and CDR2 FYNNEI. Written as DNA, the CDR3 is TGTGCCAGCTCCCCGGGACTAGCGGGAGTGAATGAGCAGTTCTTC. It codes for CASSPGLAGVNEQFF.

At least ten counts were recorded for this clonotype. The V gene is TRBV20-1, the J gene TRBJ2-5; D not certain. V lost 3 bases and J 2 bases, leaving 7 bases between the germline ends. Germline lookup yields CDR1 DFQATT and CDR2 SNEGSKA (reference sequence). This CDR3 is 12 amino acids long. CDR3 sequence: CSASMGQETQYF. The CDR3 region has the DNA TGCAGTGCTAGTATGGGGCAAGAGACCCAGTACTTC.

This clonotype was recorded many times. V gene TRBV7-2 combines with J gene TRBJ1-5; no reliable D call. V lost 1 base to trimming and J lost 5 bases, with 6 bases between them. The CDR3 runs to 13 residues. Germline V CDR1 and CDR2: SGHTA, FQGNSA. The CDR3 bases are TGTGCCAGCAGCTTAGAGACGGATCAGCCCCAGCATTTT. Translation: CASSLETDQPQHF.

The chain couples TRBV5-1 to TRBJ2-2; D is possibly TRBD1 or TRBD2 (6 bases each). The CDR3 is 16 amino acids. Germline V gives CDR1 SGHRS, CDR2 YFSETQ. V lost 0 bases and J 3 bases, leaving 12 bases between the germline ends. The CDR3, as DNA: TGCGCCAGCAGCTTGGTTTGGGGGGCGTACACCGGGGAGCTGTTTTTT. Translated, it gives CASSLVWGAYTGELFF.